This TCR beta chain was obtained from a study of cytomegalovirus exposure and HLA in healthy donors. CDR3 length: 15 amino acids. The V gene end was trimmed by 5 bases and the J gene end by 4 bases; junction bases not matched to a gene: 11. The germline gives CDR1 GTSNPN, CDR2 SVGIG (reference sequence). Both 60 Vbeta primers and 13 Jbeta primers went into the PCR. Using immunoSEQ multiplex PCR, the repertoire was profiled, and TCRdb retains in-frame clones only, with some absent. This sample has around 170,000 clones, with approximately 81% found just once. This clone was seen more than once but under ten times.

The specimen was PBMCs. The source of this sequence is a man aged 50-59 years in good health and CMV-seropositive. The chain couples TRBV30 to TRBJ2-3, with 8 positions matching TRBD1. The CDR3 reads CAWGPKDRVADTQYF. CDR3 nucleotides: TGTGCCTGGGGCCCGAAGGACAGGGTTGCAGATACGCAGTATTTT.